Presented here are 27 T cell receptor beta chains from one specimen sequenced in a study of blood T cell repertoires in COVID-19. The method was immunoSEQ multiplex PCR; TCRdb's version includes in-frame clones alone and lacks a portion of them. The data show approximately 230,000 clones, about 85% seen once. The sample taken for sequencing was PBMCs or T cells enriched from blood (not recorded which). The receptors come from a woman in her 30s with acute COVID-19.

The chain is built from TRBV7-2 and TRBJ2-1, with 7 bases matching TRBD2. V was clipped by 3 bases and J by 4 bases; unmatched bases: 9. The germline gives CDR1 SGHTA, CDR2 FQGNSA. This CDR3 comprises 16 residues. In nucleotides, the CDR3 is TGTGCCAGCAGCTTTCAAGCGGGGCACGCGTACAATGAGCAGTTCTTC. Protein product: CASSFQAGHAYNEQFF.

The chain has TRBV6-1 and TRBJ1-4; D not certain. CDR3 length: 14 amino acids. Between the trimmed V and J ends, which lost 2 bases and 0 bases, there was a span of 4 bases. CDR1 is MNHNS and CDR2 is SASEGT in the germline V gene. The CDR3 protein is CASSEPTTNEKLFF. The CDR3 DNA sequence: TGTGCCAGCAGTGAACCTACAACTAATGAAAAACTGTTTTTT.

This chain links TRBV27 with TRBJ1-5, with D possibly being TRBD1 (6 bases). The CDR3 covers 13 residues. Between the trimmed V and J ends, which lost 3 bases and 7 bases, there was a span of 10 bases. From germline, CDR1 is MNHEY and CDR2 SMNVEV (reference sequence). The chain's CDR3 is CASSFVQGQPQHF. The CDR3 DNA sequence: TGTGCCAGCAGTTTCGTTCAGGGGCAGCCCCAGCATTTT.

The gene calls are TRBV28 and TRBJ2-1, with 9 nucleotides matching TRBD2. The CDR3 is 15 amino acids. The J segment lost 4 bases and the V segment lost 6 bases, leaving 7 bases of the junction unmatched. The germline V gene encodes CDR1 MDHEN and CDR2 SYDVKM. The CDR3 here is CASRPSGGSYNEQFF. In DNA form, the CDR3 reads TGTGCCAGCAGACCAAGCGGGGGGTCTTACAATGAGCAGTTCTTC.

V gene TRBV5-5 combines with J gene TRBJ1-1, with D unresolved. This CDR3 is built from 14 residues. CDR1 and CDR2 (germline): SGHKS, YYEKEE (reference sequence). The ends were cut back, 0 bases at V and 0 bases at J, with 6 bases in the middle. The CDR3 DNA is TGTGCCAGCAGCTTGGAGACTATGAACACTGAAGCTTTCTTT. Protein: CASSLETMNTEAFF.

The rearrangement uses TRBV13 and TRBJ1-3, with TRBD1 identical over 8 bases. Germline V CDR1 and CDR2: PRHDT, FYEKMQ (reference sequence). CDR3 size: 15 residues. V dropped 5 bases and J dropped 4; count of bases not matched to a gene: 7. The CDR3 nucleotides are TGTGCCAGCAGCGGACAGGGATTGGCCGGAAACACCATATATTTT. Translated: CASSGQGLAGNTIYF. The entire variable domain, with the rest obtained from reference TRBV13 and TRBJ1-3, is as follows: AAGVIQSPRHLIKEKRETATLKCYPIPRHDTVYWYQQGPGQDPQFLISFYEKMQSDKGSIPDRFSAQQFSDYHSELNMSSLELGDSALYFCASSGQGLAGNTIYFGEGSWLTVV.

CDR3 nucleotide sequence: TGTGCCAGCAGTACCAGGCACACAGATACGCAGTATTTT. As protein: CASSTRHTDTQYF. This chain connects TRBV6-5 to TRBJ2-3; D ambiguous. This CDR3 spans 13 amino acids. Trimming stripped 5 bases from V and 2 bases from J, with 8 bases between. CDR1 is MNHEY and CDR2 is SVGAGI in the germline V gene.

This clone has only one observation. The chain carries TRBV18 and TRBJ1-5; a weak D match, TRBD1 (6 bases). V was clipped by 4 bases and J by 0 bases, with 10 bases between them. CDR1 KGHSH and CDR2 LQKENI come from the germline V gene. This CDR3 has 15 residues. CDR3 amino acids: CASSHRQDSNQPQHF. The CDR3 DNA is TGTGCCAGCTCACATAGACAGGATAGCAATCAGCCCCAGCATTTT.

The chain has TRBV7-8 and TRBJ2-7, with TRBD2 matching 9 bases. Germline V CDR1 and CDR2: SGHVS, FQNEAQ. This CDR3 is 14 amino acids long. Trimming took 5 bases from V and 2 from J; bases not matched to a gene: 4. The CDR3 DNA reads as TGTGCCAGCAGCCAAGGGACTAGCACCTACGAGCAGTACTTC. This sequence encodes CASSQGTSTYEQYF.

This clone was recorded once. V and J are TRBV5-4 and TRBJ2-7; 9 nucleotides agree with TRBD1. CDR1 and CDR2 (germline): SGHNT, YYREEE (reference sequence). The CDR3 has 15 amino acids. V lost 0 bases to trimming and J lost 5 bases; unmatched junction nucleotides: 6. The CDR3 coding sequence is TGTGCCAGCAGCTTGGGGCCCGGGACAGGGAACGAGCAGTACTTC. Encoded protein: CASSLGPGTGNEQYF. The variable domain in full, completed from reference TRBV5-4 and TRBJ2-7, reads ETGVTQSPTHLIKTRGQQVTLRCSSQSGHNTVSWYQQALGQGPQFIFQYYREEENGRGNFPPRFSGLQFPNYSSELNVNALELDDSALYLCASSLGPGTGNEQYFGPGTRLTVT.

The chain employs TRBV3-1 (or the pseudogene TRBV3-2) and TRBJ1-1; D is ambiguous. Germline V CDR1 and CDR2: LGHDT, YNNKEL (reference sequence). Between the trimmed V and J ends, which lost 2 bases and 7 bases, there was a span of 11 bases. CDR3 length equals 13 residues. For the CDR3, the DNA is TGTGCCAGCAGCCAACTCTTACAAAATGAAGCTTTCTTT. It encodes CASSQLLQNEAFF.

This chain joins TRBV27 and TRBJ1-2; the match to TRBD1 covers 7 bases. V lost 2 bases and J lost 4; bases outside the gene matches: 16. CDR1 is MNHEY and CDR2 is SMNVEV in the germline V gene (reference sequence). This CDR3 contains 18 residues. The CDR3 DNA follows: TGTGCCAGCAGTTTACGCCCGCCGTTCAGGGGGGCATTCTATGGCTACACCTTC. Encoded protein: CASSLRPPFRGAFYGYTF.

The chain combines TRBV6-5 with TRBJ2-7, with D perhaps matching TRBD2 (5 bases). The CDR3 has 15 residues. V was trimmed by 0 bases and J by 1 base, leaving 10 bases between them. Germline CDR1 reads MNHEY; CDR2 reads SVGAGI. CDR3 coding DNA: TGTGCCAGCAGTTACTCGAGGGCAGGATCCTACGAGCAGTACTTC. It specifies CASSYSRAGSYEQYF.

The rearrangement links TRBV10-3 to TRBJ2-2; 7 bases agree with TRBD2. CDR1 and CDR2 from the germline V gene are ENHRY and SYGVKD. The V segment lost 4 bases and the J segment 5 bases; nucleotides outside the gene matches: 7. CDR3 length: 15 amino acids. This CDR3 reads CAISGIAGGTGELFF. In DNA, the CDR3 is TGTGCCATCAGTGGGATAGCGGGCGGGACCGGGGAGCTGTTTTTT.

The chain combines TRBV5-5 with TRBJ1-3; D not certain. Germline CDR1 is SGHKS and CDR2 is YYEKEE (reference sequence). CDR3 length equals 14 residues. Trimming cost V 3 bases and J 2 bases, with 9 bases left between them. The CDR3 is CASSYGSTGNTIYF. The CDR3 DNA reads TGTGCCAGCAGCTACGGGTCCACTGGAAACACCATATATTTT.

The V gene is TRBV7-2, the J gene TRBJ2-7; maybe TRBD2 (5 bases). Germline V lookup: CDR1 SGHTA, CDR2 FQGNSA. V was trimmed by 2 bases and J by 0 bases, leaving 11 bases between them. This CDR3 is built from 15 residues. For the CDR3, the DNA is TGTGCCAGCAGCTTACTAGCCCTCGGCTCCTACGAGCAGTACTTC. Amino acid sequence: CASSLLALGSYEQYF.

The CDR3 protein is CSVVTPTYEQYF. The CDR3 region has the DNA TGCAGCGTTGTGACACCTACCTACGAGCAGTACTTC. The chain has TRBV29-1 and TRBJ2-7; no firm D call. This CDR3 spans 12 amino acids. V gave up 4 bases and J gave up 2 bases, with 9 bases separating them. CDR1 is SQVTM and CDR2 is ANQGSEA in the germline V gene.

The J gene is TRBJ2-1, the V gene TRBV7-3; 8 bases are a match to TRBD2. This CDR3 spans 15 amino acids. CDR1 and CDR2 (germline): SGHTA, FQGTGA. With V trimmed by 5 bases and J by 3 bases, 6 bases remained unmatched. CDR3 protein: CASSQSGGGYNEQFF. CDR3 nucleotides: TGTGCCAGCAGCCAGAGCGGGGGCGGCTACAATGAGCAGTTCTTC.

CDR3 loop: CASSPNAGQGMSEQFF. The CDR3, as DNA: TGTGCCAGCAGCCCAAACGCGGGACAGGGAATGAGTGAGCAGTTCTTC. This sequence joins TRBV7-8 and TRBJ2-1, with TRBD1 matching 9 bases. Trimming took 5 bases from V and 9 from J; bases not matched to a gene: 14. This CDR3 is 16 amino acids long. Germline V CDR1 and CDR2: SGHVS, FQNEAQ.

The chain has TRBV3-1 (or the pseudogene TRBV3-2) and TRBJ1-5; D not resolved. CDR1 and CDR2 (germline): LGHDT, YNNKEL (reference sequence). V lost 3 bases, J lost 0 bases, and 3 bases lay in between. This CDR3 contains 13 residues. CDR3 residues: CASSHGSNQPQHF. In nucleotides, the CDR3 is TGTGCCAGCAGCCACGGTAGCAATCAGCCCCAGCATTTT.

The rearrangement joins TRBV11-1 to TRBJ2-2; 7 bases map to TRBD1. V trimming: 5 bases; J trimming: 6 bases; junction bases outside the gene matches: 6. Germline loops: CDR1 SGHAT, CDR2 FQDESV (reference sequence). This CDR3 spans 14 amino acids. CDR3 in DNA: TGTGCCAGCAGCCTAGACAGGGCGTCCGGGGAGCTGTTTTTT. Translation gives CASSLDRASGELFF.

The chain links TRBV7-9 to TRBJ1-2; D is undetermined. The length of the CDR3 is 15 residues. V lost 5 bases, J lost 0 bases, and 13 bases lay in between. The germline CDR1 and CDR2 sequences are SEHNR and FQNEAQ (reference sequence). The CDR3 spells CASSRGGQANYGYTF. In nucleotides, the CDR3 is TGTGCCAGCAGCCGAGGAGGTCAAGCTAACTATGGCTACACCTTC.

The chain combines TRBV27 with TRBJ1-4; TRBD1 matches at 7 bases. Germline V gene data show CDR1 as MNHEY and CDR2 as SMNVEV (reference sequence). This CDR3 has 15 amino acids. Germline trimming cut 5 bases from V and 3 bases from J; bases unmatched to any gene: 6. CDR3 bases: TGTGCCAGCAGTGACTTCACAGGGGCTAATGAAAAACTGTTTTTT. Its translation: CASSDFTGANEKLFF.

The CDR3 region has the DNA TGTGCCAGCAGCCAGGGTGCCAGGGCTTTAGATACGCAGTATTTT. The encoded protein is CASSQGARALDTQYF. The chain recombines TRBV3-1 (or the pseudogene TRBV3-2) with TRBJ2-3; tentatively, D is TRBD1 (5 bases). CDR1 and CDR2 (germline): LGHDT, YNNKEL (reference sequence). Trimming stripped 3 bases from V and 5 bases from J, with 15 bases between. This CDR3 has 15 amino acids.

CDR3 sequence reads: CASSFGTGSSPLHF. CDR3 sequence (DNA): TGTGCCAGTAGCTTCGGGACAGGGTCATCACCCCTCCACTTT. The chain has TRBV19 and TRBJ1-6; the match to TRBD1 covers 9 bases. Trimming at V came to 6 bases and at J to 10 bases, leaving 7 bases not matched to a gene. The CDR3 has 14 amino acids. Per germline, CDR1 LNHDA and CDR2 SQIVND (reference sequence).

This chain links TRBV4-1 with TRBJ2-3; D unclear. The CDR3 extends over 14 amino acids. Trimming left V 0 bases short and J 1 base short, with 5 bases between. Germline CDR1 is MGHRA and CDR2 is YSYEKL. DNA of the CDR3: TGCGCCAGCAGCCAAGATAGTGGCACAGATACGCAGTATTTT. Translated, it gives CASSQDSGTDTQYF.

The chain combines TRBV11-2 with TRBJ1-2; 9 nucleotides agree with TRBD1. Germline V lookup: CDR1 SGHAT, CDR2 FQNNGV. V was clipped by 8 bases and J by 6 bases; unmatched bases: 7. The CDR3 covers 13 residues. CDR3 loop: CASDYGTGNGYTF. DNA for the CDR3: TGTGCCAGCGACTACGGGACAGGGAATGGCTACACCTTC.